This T cell receptor beta chain stems from a study of shared clonotypes between healthy human individuals. General study points: Only blood was sampled, and tissue TCR repertoires likely differ from blood ones. As a rule, naive subsets had a larger estimated richness than memory subsets. Naive CD4 clonotypes overlapped across a handful of donors at approximately 5.5%.

The naive CD8 subset, CD45RO-negative cells positively selected for CCR7, excluded terminally differentiated effector memory CD45RA+ cells. The donor population consisted of healthy HIV-negative adults with no recent acute infections or vaccinations. Remarks on this clone: Antigen specificity is unknown.

V dropped 3 bases and J dropped 5 bases, with 21 bases sitting between them. Looked up from germline, CDR1 is SGDLS and CDR2 is YYNGEE. This CDR3 has 17 residues. Repertoires were generated with immunoSEQ multiplex PCR, while TCRdb's copy carries only in-frame clones and drops some. In the table there are 550,000 to 600,000 clones, roughly 98% of which are singletons. Material: naive CD8+ T cells sorted from blood. This receptor was identified in a man aged 25 to 40 in good health. J is TRBJ2-1 and V is TRBV9; D call uncertain. In nucleotides, the CDR3 is TGTGCCAGCAGCGCCTTTCAAGCCACTGATCAGCACAATGAGCAGTTCTTC. Translated: CASSAFQATDQHNEQFF.